This T cell receptor beta chain is drawn from a study of cytomegalovirus exposure and HLA in healthy donors. Study-wide points: Based on reports, TCR beta sequences accurately predicted HLA-A and HLA-B alleles for most subjects. When presence/absence was analysed, sequencing depth was taken to be roughly uniform across donors.

PCR used 60 Vbeta primers and 13 Jbeta primers. TCRdb keeps only in-frame clones here, not all; method: immunoSEQ multiplex PCR. Counted here are roughly 200,000 clones, 70% to 80% occurring once; the ten biggest clones make up 4.4%. When sampled, the donors appeared nominally healthy, though they likely had unrecorded immune exposures. Turning to this clone: Its antigen is unidentified.

This sequence was found in a woman under 40 in good health and CMV-seropositive. Sequencing input: PBMCs.

The CDR3: CASSQTSAALYEQYF. For the CDR3, the DNA is TGTGCCAGCAGCCAAACTAGCGCAGCACTCTACGAGCAGTACTTC. V is TRBV14 and J is TRBJ2-7; 7 nucleotides align to TRBD2. CDR1 is SGHDN, CDR2 FVKESK, per germline. The CDR3 sequence is 15 residues long. V lost 2 bases, J lost 3 bases, and 7 bases stayed unmatched.